The 28 T cell receptor beta chains below all came from one sample that was sequenced in a study of long-term antiretroviral therapy in people with HIV. A v3.0 immunoSEQ assay was performed at survey level. Generated by immunoSEQ multiplex PCR, the TCRdb table keeps only in-frame clones and is missing some. This sample carries tens of thousands of clones, around three quarters of them seen once, and the ten largest clones take roughly 7.5%. Material: unsorted PBMCs, obtained 0.3 years after starting antiretroviral therapy. The receptors here all came from a middle-aged man with HIV.

The V gene is TRBV27, the J gene TRBJ2-5, with a tentative D call TRBD2 (6 bases). V lost 3 bases, J lost 4 bases, and 9 bases lay in between. Germline V gives CDR1 MNHEY, CDR2 SMNVEV (reference sequence). The CDR3 loop spans 13 amino acids. CDR3 coding DNA: TGTGCCAGCAGTTTCCGGGGGAGAGAGACCCAGTACTTC. This translates into CASSFRGRETQYF.

The chain couples TRBV9 to TRBJ1-3; no clear D. Germline CDR1 is SGDLS and CDR2 is YYNGEE. This CDR3 is 14 amino acids long. The germline V and J ends were trimmed by 1 base and 2 bases, with 7 bases remaining between them. CDR3 residues: CASSVPGTGNTIYF. CDR3 in DNA: TGTGCCAGCAGCGTACCGGGAACTGGAAACACCATATATTTT.

Written as DNA, the CDR3 is TGTGCCAGCGGTAGACTAGCGGGGGGAACCTACAATGAGCAGTTCTTC. It is translated as CASGRLAGGTYNEQFF. J is TRBJ2-1 and V is TRBV27; TRBD2 matches at 13 bases. CDR3 length: 16 residues. Germline assignment: CDR1 MNHEY and CDR2 SMNVEV (reference sequence). Trimming removed 8 bases from V and 2 bases from J; junction bases left unmatched: 6.

This chain connects TRBV5-1 to TRBJ1-2; D uncertain. Germline loops: CDR1 SGHRS, CDR2 YFSETQ. This CDR3 spans 15 amino acids. Trimming shortened V by 4 bases and J by 3 bases, and 16 bases separated the two germline ends. CDR3 nucleotides: TGCGCCAGCAGCCTTTCAATAGGCGAGTACTATGGCTACACCTTC. This codes for CASSLSIGEYYGYTF.

The chain employs TRBV11-2 and TRBJ2-3; TRBD2 aligns across 9 bases. There are 17 residues in the CDR3. The ends lost 1 base at V and 9 bases at J; junction bases unmatched: 14. Per germline, CDR1 SGHAT and CDR2 FQNNGV. The CDR3 reads CASSLAEGLANQETQYF. CDR3 in DNA: TGTGCCAGCAGCTTAGCGGAGGGACTAGCCAACCAGGAGACGCAGTATTTT.

The J gene is TRBJ1-3, the V gene TRBV18; D call uncertain. Trimming shortened V by 1 base and J by 2 bases, and 18 bases separated the two germline ends. The CDR3 is 18 amino acids. Germline values: CDR1 KGHSH, CDR2 LQKENI. The CDR3: CASSPRIRLGSTGNTIYF. The CDR3 coding sequence is TGTGCCAGCTCACCACGAATTCGGCTGGGGTCAACTGGAAACACCATATATTTT. Full variable domain (rest looked up from reference TRBV18 and TRBJ1-3): NAGVMQNPRHLVRRRGQEARLRCSPMKGHSHVYWYRQLPEEGLKFMVYLQKENIIDESGMPKERFSAEFPKEGPSILRIQQVVRGDSAAYFCASSPRIRLGSTGNTIYFGEGSWLTVV.

This chain joins TRBV30 and TRBJ2-5; 7 bases match TRBD2. V shed 4 bases, J shed 7 bases, and the junction held 12 bases outside the gene matches. The CDR3 has 14 amino acids. CDR1 GTSNPN and CDR2 SVGIG come from the germline V gene (reference sequence). In DNA, the CDR3 is TGTGCCTGGACCCTCGGGGGGAGTGGGGTGACCCAGTACTTC. Translating gives CAWTLGGSGVTQYF.

The CDR3 region has the DNA TGTGCCAGCAGCCCCCGGACTAGCAACGCGGAGACCCAGTACTTC. Its translation is CASSPRTSNAETQYF. This chain joins TRBV9 and TRBJ2-5, with 8 positions matching TRBD2. The CDR3 loop spans 15 amino acids. Germline CDR1 reads SGDLS; CDR2 reads YYNGEE. The V segment lost 4 bases and the J segment 5 bases; nucleotides outside the gene matches: 10. Supplemented by reference TRBV9 and TRBJ2-5, the full variable domain reads DSGVTQTPKHLITATGQRVTLRCSPRSGDLSVYWYQQSLDQGLQFLIQYYNGEERAKGNILERFSAQQFPDLHSELNLSSLELGDSALYFCASSPRTSNAETQYFGPGTRLLVL.

J is TRBJ2-5 and V is TRBV2; D is uncertain. This CDR3 is built from 12 residues. Between the trimmed V and J ends, which lost 7 bases and 5 bases, there was a span of 11 bases. Per germline, CDR1 SNHLY and CDR2 FYNNEI. DNA for the CDR3: TGTGCCAGCACTCGATCTGGGGAGACCCAGTACTTC. Protein product: CASTRSGETQYF.

This chain joins TRBV4-3 and TRBJ2-1; a possible D gene is TRBD2 (5 bases). Deletions cut 0 bases from V and 1 base from J, with 7 bases between. This CDR3 is built from 15 residues. Germline lookup yields CDR1 LGHNA and CDR2 YSLEER. The CDR3 loop is CASSQDGGSYNEQFF. CDR3 nucleotide sequence: TGCGCCAGCAGCCAAGATGGCGGGTCCTACAATGAGCAGTTCTTC.

The chain employs TRBV18 and TRBJ2-5; 8 positions agree with TRBD1. CDR1 and CDR2 from the germline V gene are KGHSH and LQKENI. With 6 bases clipped from V and 4 bases from J, the junction kept 7 bases outside the gene matches. The CDR3 sequence is 14 residues long. The CDR3 nucleotides read TGTGCCAGCTCCCAAAGGACAGGGAGAGAGACCCAGTACTTC. Amino acids: CASSQRTGRETQYF.

The chain couples TRBV30 to TRBJ2-6; a possible D gene is TRBD2 (6 bases). From germline, CDR1 is GTSNPN and CDR2 SVGIG (reference sequence). The CDR3 covers 15 residues. V lost 1 base and J 4 bases, leaving 11 bases between the germline ends. CDR3 sequence: CAWSGSGAGANVLTF. Written as DNA, the CDR3 is TGTGCCTGGAGTGGGTCGGGAGCCGGGGCCAACGTCCTGACTTTC. The variable domain in full, completed from reference TRBV30 and TRBJ2-6, reads SQTIHQWPATLVQPVGSPLSLECTVEGTSNPNLYWYRQAAGRGLQLLFYSVGIGQISSEVPQNLSASRPQDRQFILSSKKLLLSDSGFYLCAWSGSGAGANVLTFGAGSRLTVL.

The chain joins TRBV18 to TRBJ2-7; D remains ambiguous. V was pared by 0 bases and J by 9 bases, with 12 bases between. From germline, CDR1 is KGHSH and CDR2 LQKENI. There are 13 residues in the CDR3. The CDR3 protein is CASSPPADPGQYF. The CDR3 DNA is TGTGCCAGCTCACCACCGGCAGACCCCGGGCAGTACTTC.

V usage is TRBV7-9 and J usage is TRBJ1-1, with TRBD1 as a possible D gene (6 bases). Trimming cost V 6 bases and J 1 base, with 18 bases left between them. Germline V gene lookup returns CDR1 SEHNR and CDR2 FQNEAQ (reference sequence). The CDR3 consists of 16 residues. The DNA for the CDR3 is TGTGCCAGCAGGTCAGAAGGGGGGGCGAGGAACACTGAAGCTTTCTTT. Translated: CASRSEGGARNTEAFF.

The chain uses TRBV7-8 and TRBJ2-2; D uncertain. Trimming shortened V by 2 bases and J by 4 bases, and 5 bases separated the two germline ends. The germline gives CDR1 SGHVS, CDR2 FQNEAQ. The CDR3 runs to 13 residues. CDR3 amino acids: CASSLWVTGELFF. CDR3 DNA sequence: TGTGCCAGCAGCTTATGGGTCACCGGGGAGCTGTTTTTT.

The chain has TRBV29-1 and TRBJ2-7; TRBD1 aligns across 9 bases. V shed 0 bases, J shed 2 bases, and the junction held 5 bases outside the gene matches. This CDR3 has 15 amino acids. CDR1 is SQVTM, CDR2 ANQGSEA, per germline. The CDR3 is CSVEEAGQGPYEQYF. CDR3 DNA sequence: TGCAGCGTTGAAGAGGCGGGACAGGGTCCCTACGAGCAGTACTTC.

The chain uses TRBV6-5 and TRBJ1-2; D possibly corresponds to TRBD1 (6 bases). Germline V gives CDR1 MNHEY, CDR2 SVGAGI. Trimming shortened V by 6 bases and J by 4 bases, and 9 bases separated the two germline ends. The CDR3 contains 12 residues. For the CDR3, the DNA is TGTGCCAGCAGCCGGGACATCTATGGCTACACCTTC. Translated, it gives CASSRDIYGYTF.

The CDR3 DNA follows: TGTGCCACCAGCAGAGGGGTGGGACAGGCCCTCTCCTACGAGCAGTACTTC. It specifies CATSRGVGQALSYEQYF. The J gene is TRBJ2-7, the V gene TRBV15; 8 bases are a match to TRBD1. V was pared by 1 base and J by 0 bases, with 8 bases of the junction left unmatched. There are 17 residues in the CDR3. CDR1 is LNHNV, CDR2 YYDKDF, per germline (reference sequence).

This rearrangement joins TRBV5-4 to TRBJ2-7, with D hard to call. This CDR3 has 13 residues. The germline V gene encodes CDR1 SGHNT and CDR2 YYREEE (reference sequence). V was clipped by 4 bases and J by 2 bases, with 10 bases between them. The CDR3 spells CASSARGAYEQYF. CDR3 nucleotide sequence: TGTGCCAGCAGCGCTCGCGGAGCCTACGAGCAGTACTTC.

The V call is TRBV19, the J call TRBJ2-2; either TRBD1 or TRBD2 may fit D (5 bases each). This CDR3 comprises 16 residues. Germline-derived CDR1 and CDR2 are LNHDA and SQIVND (reference sequence). The germline V and J ends were trimmed by 2 bases and 5 bases, with 15 bases remaining between them. CDR3 sequence reads: CASSITSGRGTGELFF. The CDR3 coding sequence is TGTGCCAGTAGTATAACGTCGGGGCGCGGGACCGGGGAGCTGTTTTTT.

This sequence joins TRBV19 and TRBJ2-3; TRBD2 matches 11 bases. Germline loops: CDR1 LNHDA, CDR2 SQIVND (reference sequence). The CDR3 runs to 16 residues. Trimming cost V 6 bases and J 4 bases; bases outside gene matches: 9. As DNA, the CDR3 is TGTGCCAGTAGGAGACTAGCGGGACCCCTCGCAGATACGCAGTATTTT. The encoded protein is CASRRLAGPLADTQYF.

V is TRBV7-8 and J is TRBJ2-5; unclear D gene. Trimming took 5 bases from V and 5 from J, leaving 15 bases between them. Germline loops: CDR1 SGHVS, CDR2 FQNEAQ. The CDR3 contains 14 residues. CDR3 sequence (DNA): TGTGCCAGCAGCCCAGGACCGGAGTTTGAGACCCAGTACTTC. Residues: CASSPGPEFETQYF.

This clone was observed a handful of times. The junction does not match germline at one end; this may be a read error. The chain's CDR3 is CASSLDREYAYTF. In DNA, the CDR3 is TGTGCCAGCAGTTTAGACAGGGAGTATGCCTACACCTTC. The V call is TRBV28, the J call TRBJ1-2; TRBD1 matches 7 bases. Germline CDR1 MDHEN, CDR2 SYDVKM. The CDR3 spans 13 residues.

The V gene is TRBV6-1, the J gene TRBJ2-7; no definite D call. The CDR3 length is 12 residues. Trimming took 8 bases from V and 3 from J, leaving 11 bases between them. Germline CDR1 and CDR2: MNHNS and SASEGT. The CDR3 protein is CASSDWLYEQYF. The CDR3, as DNA: TGTGCCAGCTCAGACTGGCTCTACGAGCAGTACTTC.

The chain uses TRBV7-2 and TRBJ2-2, with D perhaps TRBD1 (6 bases). V dropped 3 bases and J dropped 7 bases, with 12 bases sitting between them. The CDR3 is 14 amino acids. The germline V gene has CDR1 SGHTA and CDR2 FQGNSA. Here the CDR3 reads CASSFFRGIGELFF. DNA of the CDR3: TGTGCCAGCAGCTTTTTCAGGGGTATCGGGGAGCTGTTTTTT. Drawing the rest from reference TRBV7-2 and TRBJ2-2, the complete variable domain is GAGVSQSPSNKVTEKGKDVELRCDPISGHTALYWYRQSLGQGLEFLIYFQGNSAPDKSGLPSDRFSAERTGGSVSTLTIQRTQQEDSAVYLCASSFFRGIGELFFGEGSRLTVL.

This chain connects TRBV19 to TRBJ2-6; D is ambiguous. The CDR3 is made up of 13 amino acids. Germline CDR1 and CDR2: LNHDA and SQIVND (reference sequence). With 5 bases removed from V and 0 bases from J, the gap between germline ends came to 2 bases. In DNA form, the CDR3 reads TGTGCCAGTAGTTTCTCTGGGGCCAACGTCCTGACTTTC. The encoded protein is CASSFSGANVLTF.

This clone was observed once. The DNA of the CDR3 is TGTGCCAGCACCCGGACAGGGGGGCGGGATCAGCCCCAGCATTTT. Its translation: CASTRTGGRDQPQHF. The V gene is TRBV6-1, the J gene TRBJ1-5, with TRBD1 identical over 10 bases. The V gene's germline CDR1 is MNHNS and CDR2 SASEGT. The CDR3 length is 15 residues. The V gene end was trimmed by 7 bases and the J gene end by 5 bases; junction bases not matched to a gene: 8.

V gene TRBV6-4 combines with J gene TRBJ1-1, with a possible D match to TRBD1 (6 bases). This CDR3 has 13 amino acids. V was pared by 4 bases and J by 4 bases, with 10 bases between. CDR1 is MRHNA and CDR2 is SNTAGT in the germline V gene. DNA of the CDR3: TGTGCCAGCAGTGCGGGGGCGCGCACTGAAGCTTTCTTT. Translated: CASSAGARTEAFF.